The 2 T cell receptor beta chains in this list originate from one sample, sequenced in a study of T cell repertoires in cytomegalovirus infection. For these TCRs, the target antigens are not known. TCRdb redid the calling of the reads with MiXCR, one entry per CDR3 protein. Here the sample spans about 130,000 distinct CDR3 sequences, about 24% being singletons. Specimen: PBMCs, sequenced either directly or after in vitro stimulation (not recorded which). All receptors come from a human donor in good health (CMV status not recorded). Some clones in this sample may be carry-over from other donors' samples.

This chain joins TRBV6-2 or TRBV6-3 and TRBJ2-1; 13 bases are a match to TRBD2. This CDR3 has 17 residues. Germline lookup yields CDR1 MNHEY and CDR2 SVGEGT. V dropped 6 bases and J dropped 2; count of bases not matched to a gene: 7. This CDR3 is CASSPGTSGATYNEQFF. DNA of the CDR3: TGTGCCAGCAGCCCCGGGACTAGCGGGGCAACCTACAATGAGCAGTTCTTC.

CDR3 DNA: TGCAGCGTTGCCGGTACTAGCGCCTACAATGAGCAGTTCTTC. Its translation: CSVAGTSAYNEQFF. The V gene is TRBV29-1, the J gene TRBJ2-1; TRBD2 aligns across 7 bases. V gave up 4 bases and J gave up 2 bases; unmatched junction bases: 5. The V gene's germline CDR1 is SQVTM and CDR2 ANQGSEA. The CDR3 consists of 14 residues.